This is a list of T cell receptor beta chains from one sample in a study of beta chain features in type 1 diabetes. This table comes from immunoSEQ multiplex PCR, and its TCRdb copy is limited to in-frame clones, with some not included. The sample has under 300,000 clones, about 14% seen once. Sequenced input: naive CD4+ T cells from blood. The receptor source for this set is a young man with type 1 diabetes. CDR3s include the opening cysteine and the closing phenylalanine or tryptophan. D genes are given only for firm matches. Clone size is not always given. Where it is, it says once, few, many or a class for expanded clones.

clone_size: .; d_call: .; v_call: TRBV6-1; j_call: TRBJ2-7; cdr3_aa: CASSPGSPYEQYF; cdr3_nt: TGTGCCAGCAGTCCCGGGAGTCCCTACGAGCAGTACTTC
clone_size: few; d_call: .; v_call: TRBV19; j_call: TRBJ2-5; cdr3_aa: CASSTGETQYF; cdr3_nt: TGTGCCAGTAGTACGGGGGAGACCCAGTACTTC
clone_size: few; d_call: .; v_call: TRBV13; j_call: TRBJ2-6; cdr3_aa: CASSLEGVSGANVLTF; cdr3_nt: TGTGCCAGCAGCTTAGAGGGGGTTTCTGGGGCCAACGTCCTGACTTTC
clone_size: .; d_call: .; v_call: TRBV7-9; j_call: TRBJ2-6; cdr3_aa: CASSLGRVPSGANVLTF; cdr3_nt: TGTGCCAGCAGCTTAGGGAGAGTCCCCTCTGGGGCCAACGTCCTGACTTTC
clone_size: few; d_call: TRBD1; v_call: TRBV6-5; j_call: TRBJ1-2; cdr3_aa: CASSTGQAANYGYTF; cdr3_nt: TGTGCCAGCAGTACGGGACAGGCAGCTAACTATGGCTACACCTTC
clone_size: few; d_call: TRBD2; v_call: TRBV29-1; j_call: TRBJ2-1; cdr3_aa: CSVEDEREDEQFF; cdr3_nt: TGCAGCGTTGAAGATGAGCGGGAGGATGAGCAGTTCTTC
clone_size: few; d_call: TRBD1; v_call: TRBV5-1; j_call: TRBJ1-1; cdr3_aa: CASSVTGITEAFF; cdr3_nt: TGCGCCAGCAGCGTGACAGGGATCACTGAAGCTTTCTTT
clone_size: few; d_call: TRBD2; v_call: TRBV29-1; j_call: TRBJ2-7; cdr3_aa: CSVERTSGSSYEQYF; cdr3_nt: TGCAGCGTTGAACGGACTAGCGGGAGCTCCTACGAGCAGTACTTC
clone_size: few; d_call: .; v_call: TRBV29-1; j_call: TRBJ1-3; cdr3_aa: CSVREVSGNTIYF; cdr3_nt: TGCAGCGTGAGAGAGGTCTCTGGAAACACCATATATTTT
clone_size: .; d_call: .; v_call: TRBV5-1; j_call: TRBJ1-6; cdr3_aa: CASSLSPGLTGSPLHF; cdr3_nt: TGCGCCAGCAGCTTGTCTCCCGGCCTTACGGGTTCACCCCTCCACTTT
clone_size: .; d_call: .; v_call: TRBV18; j_call: TRBJ2-7; cdr3_aa: CASSPGAAGYEQYF; cdr3_nt: TGTGCCAGCTCACCAGGGGCGGCCGGCTACGAGCAGTACTTC
clone_size: few; d_call: TRBD2; v_call: TRBV10-3; j_call: TRBJ2-1; cdr3_aa: CAISESGLAGVEQFF; cdr3_nt: TGTGCCATCAGTGAGTCGGGACTAGCGGGCGTTGAGCAGTTCTTC
clone_size: few; d_call: .; v_call: TRBV2; j_call: TRBJ2-3; cdr3_aa: CASNLAGEDTQYF; cdr3_nt: TGTGCCAGCAACCTGGCAGGGGAGGATACGCAGTATTTT
clone_size: .; d_call: .; v_call: TRBV7-9; j_call: TRBJ2-6; cdr3_aa: CASSLGQSGANVLTF; cdr3_nt: TGTGCCAGCAGCTTAGGACAATCTGGGGCCAACGTCCTGACTTTC
clone_size: .; d_call: TRBD1; v_call: TRBV6-1; j_call: TRBJ1-5; cdr3_aa: CASSEAWTGALSPQHF; cdr3_nt: TGTGCCAGCAGTGAAGCTTGGACAGGCGCCTTGAGTCCCCAGCATTTT
clone_size: .; d_call: .; v_call: TRBV2; j_call: TRBJ2-3; cdr3_aa: CASVSRGITDTQYF; cdr3_nt: TGTGCCAGCGTCTCCAGGGGCATCACAGATACGCAGTATTTT
clone_size: few; d_call: .; v_call: TRBV27; j_call: TRBJ2-7; cdr3_aa: CASGARNTYEQYF; cdr3_nt: TGTGCCAGCGGAGCCCGCAACACCTACGAGCAGTACTTC
clone_size: few; d_call: .; v_call: TRBV7-6; j_call: TRBJ2-7; cdr3_aa: CASSSLAPYEQYF; cdr3_nt: TGTGCCAGCAGCTCTTTAGCGCCCTACGAGCAGTACTTC
clone_size: few; d_call: .; v_call: TRBV7-9; j_call: TRBJ2-7; cdr3_aa: CASSLAGSSYEQYF; cdr3_nt: TGTGCCAGCAGCCTAGCCGGGAGCTCCTACGAGCAGTACTTC
clone_size: few; d_call: TRBD2; v_call: TRBV5-6; j_call: TRBJ2-5; cdr3_aa: CASSPRGSSGRAWETQYF; cdr3_nt: TGTGCCAGCAGCCCAAGAGGGTCTAGCGGGAGGGCCTGGGAGACCCAGTACTTC
clone_size: .; d_call: TRBD1; v_call: TRBV7-9; j_call: TRBJ2-2; cdr3_aa: CASSFGDRVKAGELFF; cdr3_nt: TGTGCCAGCAGCTTTGGGGACAGGGTGAAAGCCGGGGAGCTGTTTTTT
clone_size: .; d_call: .; v_call: TRBV2; j_call: TRBJ2-7; cdr3_aa: CASSATGNEQYF; cdr3_nt: TGTGCCAGCAGTGCTACAGGGAACGAGCAGTACTTC
clone_size: .; d_call: TRBD2; v_call: TRBV5-1; j_call: TRBJ2-3; cdr3_aa: CASSFSLAGDRDTQYF; cdr3_nt: TGCGCCAGCAGCTTCTCTCTAGCGGGAGATAGAGATACGCAGTATTTT
clone_size: few; d_call: .; v_call: TRBV9; j_call: TRBJ1-6; cdr3_aa: CASSVEQGVGSPLHF; cdr3_nt: TGTGCCAGCAGCGTGGAACAGGGAGTGGGTTCACCCCTCCACTTT
clone_size: .; d_call: TRBD1; v_call: TRBV7-6; j_call: TRBJ1-2; cdr3_aa: CASSQGQGSPIYGYTF; cdr3_nt: TGTGCCAGCAGCCAGGGACAGGGTTCCCCTATCTATGGCTACACCTTC
clone_size: .; d_call: TRBD2; v_call: TRBV4-1; j_call: TRBJ2-7; cdr3_aa: CASSQFPTSGYEQYF; cdr3_nt: TGCGCCAGCAGCCAGTTTCCGACTAGCGGTTACGAGCAGTACTTC
clone_size: .; d_call: .; v_call: TRBV7-9; j_call: TRBJ2-2; cdr3_aa: CASREQPNTGELFF; cdr3_nt: TGTGCCAGCAGGGAACAGCCGAACACCGGGGAGCTGTTTTTT
clone_size: few; d_call: .; v_call: TRBV2; j_call: TRBJ1-1; cdr3_aa: CASSPSDSAEAFF; cdr3_nt: TGTGCCAGCAGCCCCTCTGACAGCGCTGAAGCTTTCTTT
clone_size: .; d_call: .; v_call: TRBV4-1; j_call: TRBJ1-2; cdr3_aa: CASSQVGAPGISHGYTF; cdr3_nt: TGCGCCAGCAGCCAAGTGGGGGCCCCAGGGATCAGCCATGGCTACACCTTC
clone_size: .; d_call: TRBD1; v_call: TRBV9; j_call: TRBJ2-1; cdr3_aa: CASSVQGVGNEQFF; cdr3_nt: TGTGCCAGCAGCGTACAGGGGGTCGGCAATGAGCAGTTCTTC
clone_size: few; d_call: .; v_call: TRBV14; j_call: TRBJ2-6; cdr3_aa: CASSQLSGANVLTF; cdr3_nt: TGTGCCAGCAGCCAACTCTCTGGGGCCAACGTCCTGACTTTC
clone_size: .; d_call: .; v_call: TRBV6-5; j_call: TRBJ2-7; cdr3_aa: CASSYLSGDEQYF; cdr3_nt: TGTGCCAGCAGTTACCTTTCCGGGGACGAGCAGTACTTC
clone_size: few; d_call: .; v_call: TRBV7-6; j_call: TRBJ2-1; cdr3_aa: CASSLGQAGEQFF; cdr3_nt: TGTGCCAGCAGCTTGGGCCAGGCAGGGGAGCAGTTCTTC
clone_size: few; d_call: .; v_call: TRBV5-4; j_call: TRBJ2-5; cdr3_aa: CASSFVGGETQYF; cdr3_nt: TGTGCCAGCAGCTTTGTCGGGGGAGAGACCCAGTACTTC
clone_size: .; d_call: .; v_call: TRBV30; j_call: TRBJ1-5; cdr3_aa: CAWSVSGLNQPQHF; cdr3_nt: TGTGCCTGGAGTGTCTCGGGACTAAATCAGCCCCAGCATTTT
clone_size: .; d_call: .; v_call: TRBV11-2; j_call: TRBJ1-6; cdr3_aa: CASSLVGRRNSPLHF; cdr3_nt: TGTGCCAGCAGCTTAGTTGGCAGGAGGAATTCACCCCTCCACTTT
clone_size: few; d_call: .; v_call: TRBV7-7; j_call: TRBJ1-1; cdr3_aa: CASSDCRVCWRANTEAFF; cdr3_nt: TGTGCTAGCAGCGATTGCAGGGTATGTTGGAGAGCTAACACTGAAGCTTTCTTT
clone_size: few; d_call: TRBD1; v_call: TRBV25-1; j_call: TRBJ2-5; cdr3_aa: CASSEKSGGETQYF; cdr3_nt: TGTGCCAGCAGTGAAAAGTCAGGGGGAGAGACCCAGTACTTC
clone_size: few; d_call: TRBD2; v_call: TRBV9; j_call: TRBJ2-2; cdr3_aa: CASSSGGSGTPGELFF; cdr3_nt: TGTGCCAGCAGCTCCGGTGGTAGCGGGACCCCGGGGGAGCTGTTTTTT
clone_size: .; d_call: TRBD1; v_call: TRBV5-6; j_call: TRBJ1-1; cdr3_aa: CASSLAGTGPVNTEAFF; cdr3_nt: TGTGCCAGCAGCTTGGCCGGGACAGGTCCCGTGAACACTGAAGCTTTCTTT
clone_size: .; d_call: .; v_call: TRBV18; j_call: TRBJ2-5; cdr3_aa: CASSPPSQAQETQYF; cdr3_nt: TGTGCCAGCTCACCACCGAGTCAGGCTCAAGAGACCCAGTACTTC
clone_size: few; d_call: .; v_call: TRBV29-1; j_call: TRBJ1-1; cdr3_aa: CSVGGGGAEAFF; cdr3_nt: TGCAGCGTTGGAGGGGGAGGGGCTGAAGCTTTCTTT
clone_size: few; d_call: .; v_call: TRBV5-1; j_call: TRBJ1-1; cdr3_aa: CASSYDGTEAFF; cdr3_nt: TGCGCCAGCAGCTACGACGGGACTGAAGCTTTCTTT
clone_size: few; d_call: .; v_call: TRBV5-1; j_call: TRBJ2-3; cdr3_aa: CASSLEGFEDTQYF; cdr3_nt: TGCGCCAGCAGCTTGGAGGGGTTCGAAGATACGCAGTATTTT
clone_size: .; d_call: TRBD2; v_call: TRBV4-1; j_call: TRBJ2-7; cdr3_aa: CASSHPQRGGALESSYEQYF; cdr3_nt: TGCGCCAGCAGCCACCCCCAGCGCGGGGGGGCCTTAGAGAGCTCCTACGAGCAGTACTTC